This T cell receptor beta chain was recovered during a study of T-cell memory formation after mild COVID-19. Across the whole study: TCR clusters showed largely donor specificity.

The germline gives CDR1 MGHRA, CDR2 YSYEKL. CDR3 length equals 15 residues. V was clipped by 5 bases and J by 2 bases; unmatched bases: 5. TCRdb reprocessed the 5' RACE reads with MiXCR, giving one entry per CDR3 protein. The repertoire holds roughly 400,000 distinct CDR3 sequences, with under 20% as singletons. The study, taken as a whole, reports: The CD4+ clones that contracted clustered mainly within CM and EM, and the CD8+ clones concentrated in EMRA.

About this clonotype itself: Its target is unknown.

The chain couples TRBV4-1 to TRBJ1-4, with TRBD1 matching 7 bases. This receptor was taken from a man between 18 and 35 years old who had mild COVID-19 (a few samples of this study predate the infection). Cell type and time point are not known. The specimen sequenced was PBMCs or a T cell subset sorted from them (not recorded which). CDR3 DNA: TGCGCCAGCAGCACCCGGACAGGCACTAATGAAAAACTGTTTTTT. It yields the protein CASSTRTGTNEKLFF.